One and the same sample provided the 22 T cell receptor beta chains below, sequenced in a study of OX40 agonist ivuxolimab in advanced cancers. Measured with immunoSEQ multiplex PCR; TCRdb has only the in-frame clones, and not every one. The data show around 50,000 clones, 70% to 90% seen once. The material was CD4+ or CD8+ T cells sorted from blood, obtained in a trial of the OX40 agonist ivuxolimab. These TCRs come from an adult with an advanced solid tumor such as melanoma, head and neck, liver or kidney cancer.

The chain is built from TRBV6-5 and TRBJ2-1; 8 nucleotides align to TRBD1. The V gene end was trimmed by 5 bases and the J gene end by 2 bases; junction bases not matched to a gene: 5. CDR1 and CDR2 (germline): MNHEY, SVGAGI. The CDR3 extends over 15 amino acids. This CDR3 is CASSPDRGPYNEQFF. The CDR3 DNA reads as TGTGCCAGCAGTCCCGACAGGGGACCCTACAATGAGCAGTTCTTC.

This clone was picked up one time. The chain carries TRBV28 and TRBJ1-4; D may be TRBD1 (5 bases). Trimming took 5 bases from V and 0 from J, leaving 10 bases between them. This CDR3 is 15 amino acids long. Per germline, CDR1 MDHEN and CDR2 SYDVKM. The CDR3 loop is CASSAQDATNEKLFF. The CDR3 DNA follows: TGTGCCAGCAGTGCACAGGATGCAACTAATGAAAAACTGTTTTTT.

CDR3 nucleotide sequence: TGTGCCAGCAGTCCGGACAGGTTCTACTACGAGCAGTACTTC. The encoded protein is CASSPDRFYYEQYF. The genes are TRBV6-5 and TRBJ2-7, with TRBD1 identical over 7 bases. The V gene's germline CDR1 is MNHEY and CDR2 SVGAGI. The CDR3 is 14 residues long. V trimming: 5 bases; J trimming: 3 bases; junction bases outside the gene matches: 7.

This clone was detected a few times. CDR3 amino acids: CAIRTDSYEQYF. CDR3 coding DNA: TGTGCCATACGGACGGACTCCTACGAGCAGTACTTC. V gene TRBV10-3 combines with J gene TRBJ2-7; no clear D. Germline V gene sequence: CDR1 ENHRY, CDR2 SYGVKD. CDR3 length: 12 amino acids. V was pared by 9 bases and J by 0 bases, with 9 bases between.

The gene calls are TRBV5-1 and TRBJ2-3; TRBD2 agrees at 12 bases. The CDR3 is 19 amino acids. V gave up 4 bases and J gave up 2 bases; unmatched junction bases: 14. The germline CDR1 and CDR2 sequences are SGHRS and YFSETQ. Here the CDR3 DNA reads TGCGCCAGCAGCGCGACTAGCGGGGGCTCATCAAGGTTCACAGATACGCAGTATTTT. Protein: CASSATSGGSSRFTDTQYF.

CDR3 nucleotides: TGTGCCAGTAGTATAGGGTTAGGACAGTCCTACGAGCAGTACTTC. It encodes CASSIGLGQSYEQYF. This sequence joins TRBV19 and TRBJ2-7; TRBD1 is a possible D gene (6 bases). Looked up from germline, CDR1 is LNHDA and CDR2 is SQIVND (reference sequence). V was shortened by 1 base and J by 1 base, with 11 bases between the two germline ends. This CDR3 region has 15 residues.

This clone came up a few times. This chain uses TRBV7-2 with TRBJ1-6, with D perhaps TRBD1 (5 bases). The length of the CDR3 is 14 residues. V lost 3 bases and J lost 8, with 11 bases in between. Germline CDR1 reads SGHTA; CDR2 reads FQGNSA. The CDR3 sequence: CASSLGVDYSPLHF. CDR3 nucleotide sequence: TGTGCCAGCAGCTTGGGGGTGGACTATTCACCCCTCCACTTT.

The chain recombines TRBV5-6 with TRBJ1-2, with D possibly being TRBD1 (5 bases). The germline V gene encodes CDR1 SGHDT and CDR2 YYEEEE. The length of the CDR3 is 15 residues. The V gene lost 3 bases and the J gene lost 3 bases, with 15 bases spanning the gap. CDR3 region: CASSSETGTYYGYTF. CDR3 DNA sequence: TGTGCCAGCAGCTCCGAGACCGGGACTTACTATGGCTACACCTTC.

The chain carries TRBV6-5 and TRBJ1-5; D remains ambiguous. The length of the CDR3 is 11 residues. Germline lookup yields CDR1 MNHEY and CDR2 SVGAGI. The V gene lost 3 bases and the J gene lost 6 bases, with 3 bases spanning the gap. CDR3 coding DNA: TGTGCCAGCAGTTATAGTCAGCCCCAGCATTTT. Translating gives CASSYSQPQHF.

The chain has TRBV11-3 and TRBJ2-7; TRBD2 might be the D (6 bases). This CDR3 region has 14 residues. Germline V gives CDR1 SGHNT, CDR2 YENEEA. Trimming removed 0 bases at V and 6 bases at J, with 12 bases between. DNA for the CDR3: TGTGCCAGCAGCTTAGATGGAGGGGCTAGCGAGCAGTACTTC. The encoded protein is CASSLDGGASEQYF.

The chain uses TRBV5-6 and TRBJ2-2; D uncertain. Germline CDR1 SGHDT, CDR2 YYEEEE. The CDR3 is made up of 13 amino acids. Trimming took off 0 bases at V and 9 bases at J, with 9 bases between the two ends. In DNA form, the CDR3 reads TGTGCCAGCAGCTTGGATCGGCAGAGGGAGCTGTTTTTT. It specifies CASSLDRQRELFF.

V usage is TRBV10-3 and J usage is TRBJ2-5; 8 bases match TRBD2. The CDR3 loop spans 17 amino acids. In germline, CDR1 is ENHRY, CDR2 SYGVKD. Trimming removed 2 bases from V and 5 bases from J; junction bases left unmatched: 13. The CDR3 DNA sequence: TGTGCCATCAGTGAGACTAGCGGAACAACCTCGGGGGAGACCCAGTACTTC. Amino acid sequence: CAISETSGTTSGETQYF.

This sequence joins TRBV19 and TRBJ2-1; 11 bases agree with TRBD2. Germline V CDR1 and CDR2: LNHDA, SQIVND (reference sequence). The CDR3 runs to 16 residues. The ends lost 5 bases at V and 7 bases at J; junction bases unmatched: 10. The CDR3 sequence is CASSPNRLAGGNEQFF. CDR3 nucleotide sequence: TGTGCCAGTAGTCCTAATCGGCTAGCGGGGGGAAATGAGCAGTTCTTC.

The chain links TRBV7-9 to TRBJ2-2; D possibly corresponds to TRBD1 (5 bases). V lost 5 bases and J 1 base, leaving 8 bases between the germline ends. Germline lookup yields CDR1 SEHNR and CDR2 FQNEAQ (reference sequence). The CDR3 loop spans 14 amino acids. The CDR3 is CASSLTGNTGELFF. CDR3 sequence (DNA): TGTGCCAGCAGCCTAACAGGGAACACCGGGGAGCTGTTTTTT.

The V gene is TRBV5-1, the J gene TRBJ2-5; D is ambiguous. This CDR3 spans 14 amino acids. V gave up 0 bases and J gave up 1 base, with 7 bases separating them. Germline CDR1 is SGHRS and CDR2 is YFSETQ. The CDR3 sequence is CASSLAHGQETQYF. DNA for the CDR3: TGCGCCAGCAGCTTGGCCCACGGCCAAGAGACCCAGTACTTC.

This clone was seen once. This chain connects TRBV9 to TRBJ1-4; no clear D. With 0 bases removed from V and 6 bases from J, the gap between germline ends came to 12 bases. CDR3 size: 15 residues. The germline V gene has CDR1 SGDLS and CDR2 YYNGEE. CDR3 loop: CASSVGEGSDEKLFF. The CDR3 region has the DNA TGTGCCAGCAGCGTAGGAGAGGGCTCGGATGAAAAACTGTTTTTT. The full variable domain, with the rest looked up from reference TRBV9 and TRBJ1-4, is DSGVTQTPKHLITATGQRVTLRCSPRSGDLSVYWYQQSLDQGLQFLIQYYNGEERAKGNILERFSAQQFPDLHSELNLSSLELGDSALYFCASSVGEGSDEKLFFGSGTQLSVL.

This clone was recorded a few times. This chain links TRBV11-1 with TRBJ2-5; D unresolved. With 5 bases removed from V and 4 bases from J, the gap between germline ends came to 11 bases. The CDR3 has 13 amino acids. Germline assignment: CDR1 SGHAT and CDR2 FQDESV (reference sequence). The CDR3 DNA follows: TGTGCCAGCAGCCCCCCGGGTCGAGAGACCCAGTACTTC. The encoded protein is CASSPPGRETQYF.

The rearrangement uses TRBV5-1 and TRBJ2-3; 11 bases fit TRBD2. Germline CDR1 SGHRS, CDR2 YFSETQ. After removal of 5 bases from V and 4 bases from J, the junction contained 12 bases not matched to a gene. CDR3 size: 17 residues. The CDR3 nucleotides read TGCGCCAGCAGTATGGTAGCGGGGGGGCCAACGGCAGATACGCAGTATTTT. It yields the protein CASSMVAGGPTADTQYF.

This chain connects TRBV7-8 to TRBJ2-7; D is unresolved. V lost 5 bases to trimming and J lost 6 bases, with 11 bases between them. The CDR3 consists of 12 residues. CDR1 and CDR2 from the germline V gene are SGHVS and FQNEAQ. The CDR3 region has the DNA TGTGCCAGCAGCCCGCGAGATGGCGAGCAGTACTTC. Amino acids: CASSPRDGEQYF.

The chain links TRBV19 to TRBJ2-5; possibly TRBD1 for D (6 bases). The germline gives CDR1 LNHDA, CDR2 SQIVND (reference sequence). The CDR3 extends over 15 amino acids. V gave up 3 bases and J gave up 4 bases, with 15 bases separating them. DNA of the CDR3: TGTGCCAGTAGTATCACCGGGGCAGGGGCAGAGACCCAGTACTTC. Translating gives CASSITGAGAETQYF.

The chain has TRBV5-1 and TRBJ1-2; D might be TRBD1 (5 bases). The germline V gene encodes CDR1 SGHRS and CDR2 YFSETQ. The V gene lost 4 bases and the J gene lost 2 bases, with 12 bases spanning the gap. The CDR3 sequence is 14 residues long. CDR3: CASSPPGGNYGYTF. CDR3 bases: TGCGCCAGCAGCCCCCCCGGGGGAAACTATGGCTACACCTTC.

This chain uses TRBV5-1 with TRBJ1-1; tentatively, D is TRBD1 (5 bases). V lost 2 bases, J lost 8 bases, and 16 bases lay in between. This CDR3 contains 14 residues. Germline V gives CDR1 SGHRS, CDR2 YFSETQ. CDR3 DNA: TGCGCCAGCAGCTTTGGAACAGGCGGCGGGGAAGCTTTCTTT. Translation gives CASSFGTGGGEAFF.